Listed here are 13 T cell receptor beta chains from one sample, sequenced in a study of blood T cell repertoires in COVID-19 (dated by TCRdb to about 2020). Libraries were made using the immunoSEQ multiplex PCR assay. TCRdb's version of the immuneACCESS table is confined to in-frame rearrangements and falls short of the full clone set. An unresolved V gene accounts for under half of the shortfall where checked; the remainder is of unknown origin. The sample profile shows roughly 110,000 clones; roughly 80% of them were found once. The ten largest clonotypes hold roughly 7.9% of the sample. The sample taken for sequencing was peripheral blood. These receptors came from a man in his 70s with acute or convalescent COVID-19.

The chain recombines TRBV6-5 with TRBJ1-4; perhaps TRBD1 as D (6 bases). In germline, CDR1 is MNHEY, CDR2 SVGAGI. The V gene lost 2 bases and the J gene lost 7 bases, with 14 bases spanning the gap. The CDR3 extends over 15 amino acids. Written as DNA, the CDR3 is TGTGCCAGCAGTTACAATGGTCCAGGGGTTGAAAAACTGTTTTTT. Residues: CASSYNGPGVEKLFF.

The rearrangement uses TRBV12-3 or TRBV12-4 and TRBJ1-2; D may be TRBD1 (5 bases). There are 13 residues in the CDR3. Trimming pared 4 bases from V and 7 bases from J, leaving 13 bases between. CDR3 DNA sequence: TGTGCCAGCAGTTCTAGGCGGGGGTCTGGCTACACCTTC. This gives the protein CASSSRRGSGYTF.

This chain joins TRBV4-1 and TRBJ2-7; D ambiguous. The CDR3 sequence is 17 residues long. The germline gives CDR1 MGHRA, CDR2 YSYEKL. The V gene lost 0 bases and the J gene lost 2 bases, with 17 bases spanning the gap. The CDR3 region is CASSQDLSGGTPYEQYF. The CDR3, as DNA: TGCGCCAGCAGCCAAGATCTTTCTGGCGGAACCCCCTACGAGCAGTACTTC.

This chain uses TRBV7-8 with TRBJ2-7; 9 nucleotides align to TRBD1. Losses at the gene ends were 3 bases for V and 4 bases for J; bases not matched to a gene: 4. CDR1 and CDR2 from the germline V gene are SGHVS and FQNEAQ. The CDR3 extends over 14 amino acids. CDR3 DNA sequence: TGTGCCAGCAGCTTGGAGACAGGGGGGTACGAGCAGTACTTC. It encodes CASSLETGGYEQYF. Full variable domain (rest looked up from reference TRBV7-8 and TRBJ2-7): GAGVSQSPRYKVAKRGQDVALRCDPISGHVSLFWYQQALGQGPEFLTYFQNEAQLDKSGLPSDRFFAERPEGSVSTLKIQRTQQEDSAVYLCASSLETGGYEQYFGPGTRLTVT.

The gene calls are TRBV5-1 and TRBJ1-1, with TRBD1 as a possible D gene (5 bases). The CDR3 loop spans 13 amino acids. In germline, CDR1 is SGHRS, CDR2 YFSETQ. V was trimmed by 4 bases and J by 11 bases, leaving 18 bases between them. CDR3 amino acids: CASSPTTQGAAFF. The CDR3 DNA reads TGCGCCAGCAGCCCCACCACCCAGGGTGCGGCTTTCTTT.

The chain uses TRBV11-3 and TRBJ2-1; 9 bases agree with TRBD2. This CDR3 is built from 17 residues. After removal of 0 bases from V and 5 bases from J, the junction contained 8 bases not matched to a gene. Per germline, CDR1 SGHNT and CDR2 YENEEA. The CDR3: CASSLEGLAGIDNEQFF. CDR3 bases: TGTGCCAGCAGCTTAGAGGGGCTAGCGGGAATTGACAATGAGCAGTTCTTC.

This chain links TRBV5-1 with TRBJ1-5; TRBD1 matches at 7 bases. This CDR3 has 14 amino acids. Germline values: CDR1 SGHRS, CDR2 YFSETQ. V shed 4 bases, J shed 9 bases, and the junction held 10 bases outside the gene matches. For the CDR3, the DNA is TGCGCCAGCAGCCCCGGGACAGATAATGGGCCCCAGCATTTT. Protein: CASSPGTDNGPQHF.

The rearrangement joins TRBV12-3 or TRBV12-4 to TRBJ2-5, with TRBD2 matching over 7 bases. The CDR3 totals 13 residues. V shed 5 bases, J shed 3 bases, and the junction held 3 bases outside the gene matches. CDR3 sequence: CASSRDYKETQYF. CDR3 bases: TGTGCCAGCAGTCGGGACTATAAAGAGACCCAGTACTTC.

This rearrangement joins TRBV19 to TRBJ1-5; tentatively, D is TRBD1 (6 bases). Per the germline V gene, CDR1 is LNHDA and CDR2 is SQIVND (reference sequence). The length of the CDR3 is 14 residues. V was shortened by 6 bases and J by 7 bases, with 16 bases between the two germline ends. The CDR3 reads CASSNRAGWQPQHF. In DNA, the CDR3 is TGTGCCAGTAGCAACAGGGCGGGTTGGCAGCCCCAGCATTTT.

This chain links TRBV2 with TRBJ1-2; a possible D gene is TRBD1 (5 bases). Trimming stripped 11 bases from V and 3 bases from J, with 19 bases between. The germline V gene has CDR1 SNHLY and CDR2 FYNNEI. The CDR3 extends over 14 amino acids. In DNA form, the CDR3 reads TGTGCCGTTTCCCCCGGGGGTGGGGACTATGGCTACACCTTC. It yields the protein CAVSPGGGDYGYTF.

The V call is TRBV5-6, the J call TRBJ1-2; TRBD1 matches at 8 bases. V was clipped by 3 bases and J by 4 bases; unmatched bases: 8. CDR3 length: 15 amino acids. The germline CDR1 and CDR2 sequences are SGHDT and YYEEEE. In nucleotides, the CDR3 is TGTGCCAGCAGCTCGTCAGGACAGGGTGGCTATGGCTACACCTTC. It yields the protein CASSSSGQGGYGYTF.

The chain carries TRBV5-1 and TRBJ1-1; D gene unclear. The CDR3 runs to 13 residues. Trimming cost V 6 bases and J 6 bases, with 15 bases left between them. The germline CDR1 and CDR2 sequences are SGHRS and YFSETQ. The CDR3: CASTSSIRAEAFF. The CDR3 DNA reads as TGCGCCAGCACCTCGTCCATACGGGCTGAAGCTTTCTTT.

This rearrangement joins TRBV6-1 to TRBJ1-5; 7 bases agree with TRBD1. V gave up 3 bases and J gave up 0 bases; unmatched junction bases: 2. Germline values: CDR1 MNHNS, CDR2 SASEGT. This CDR3 is built from 15 residues. The CDR3: CASSDTGVSNQPQHF. CDR3 DNA: TGTGCCAGCAGTGATACAGGGGTTAGCAATCAGCCCCAGCATTTT.